The following is a T cell receptor beta chain sequence with its context. The entry originates in a study of blood T cells in healthy people across ages. The CDR3 loop spans 21 amino acids. The V gene end was trimmed by 0 bases and the J gene end by 0 bases; junction bases not matched to a gene: 16. CDR1 is MNHNS, CDR2 SASEGT, per germline. The use of a sample-barcoded 5' primer and a J-beta primer mix characterized a second PCR of about 6 to 12 cycles. One entry per CDR3 protein, called by TCRdb with MiXCR from the 5' RACE reads. The table records about 800,000 distinct CDR3 sequences, 35% to 60% of them present only once.

The origin of this receptor is a man older than 75 in good health. Sequenced material: blood. The chain has TRBV6-1 and TRBJ2-1; 8 bases fit TRBD1. CDR3 in amino acids: CASSEAQPGQASKSSYNEQFF. The CDR3 coding sequence is TGTGCCAGCAGTGAAGCGCAGCCGGGACAGGCGTCAAAGAGCTCCTACAATGAGCAGTTCTTC.